The next 29 T cell receptor beta chains were all read from a single sample in a study of T cell responses to AZD1222 COVID-19 vaccine. Repertoires were generated with immunoSEQ multiplex PCR, while TCRdb's copy carries only in-frame clones and drops some. Here the sample spans about 150,000 clones, around 91% being singletons. Source: peripheral blood, taken on day 0 of AZD1222 vaccination. The receptors were gathered from an adult in good health.

The chain recombines TRBV6-5 with TRBJ1-5; no definite D call. The V end was cut by 5 bases, the J end by 1 base, with 9 bases between. Looked up from germline, CDR1 is MNHEY and CDR2 is SVGAGI. This CDR3 spans 14 amino acids. As DNA, the CDR3 is TGTGCCAGCAGTCCCGACGGAAGCAATCAGCCCCAGCATTTT. This gives the protein CASSPDGSNQPQHF.

This clone was observed once. This chain connects TRBV28 to TRBJ1-2; D gene ambiguous. The V gene's germline CDR1 is MDHEN and CDR2 SYDVKM. Between the trimmed V and J ends, which lost 3 bases and 1 base, there was a span of 12 bases. The CDR3 spans 15 residues. CDR3 residues: CASSFPGKLNYGYTF. CDR3 in DNA: TGTGCCAGCAGTTTCCCAGGCAAACTTAACTATGGCTACACCTTC.

J is TRBJ2-7 and V is TRBV28; possibly TRBD1 or TRBD2 for D (6 bases each). From germline, CDR1 is MDHEN and CDR2 SYDVKM. V was clipped by 7 bases and J by 2 bases, with 12 bases between them. This CDR3 has 13 amino acids. The CDR3: CASTGALTYEQYF. CDR3 nucleotide sequence: TGTGCCAGCACGGGGGCACTTACCTACGAGCAGTACTTC.

The chain combines TRBV27 with TRBJ2-2; no firm D call. The V gene's germline CDR1 is MNHEY and CDR2 SMNVEV (reference sequence). Trimming left V 2 bases short and J 1 base short, with 2 bases between. CDR3 length: 13 amino acids. The CDR3 DNA reads as TGTGCCAGCAGTTTAATGAACACCGGGGAGCTGTTTTTT. Its protein is CASSLMNTGELFF.

The rearrangement uses TRBV7-2 and TRBJ2-1; D may correspond to TRBD1 or TRBD2 (5 bases each). The length of the CDR3 is 13 residues. The germline gives CDR1 SGHTA, CDR2 FQGNSA. Between the trimmed V and J ends, which lost 4 bases and 14 bases, there was a span of 18 bases. CDR3 bases: TGTGCCAGCAGCTCGAGACCCCCGGGACGGGAGTTCTTC. Translating it yields CASSSRPPGREFF.

CDR3 sequence: CASSPPSVSGNTIYF. CDR3 in DNA: TGTGCCAGCTCACCCCCCAGCGTCTCTGGAAACACCATATATTTT. This chain connects TRBV18 to TRBJ1-3; no firm D call. Germline assignment: CDR1 KGHSH and CDR2 LQKENI. CDR3 length equals 15 residues. Trimming took 3 bases from V and 0 from J, leaving 9 bases between them.

The V gene is TRBV2, the J gene TRBJ2-1; D possibly corresponds to TRBD1 (5 bases). The V end lost 8 bases, the J end lost 0 bases, and 11 bases lay between the germline ends. The V gene's germline CDR1 is SNHLY and CDR2 FYNNEI. The CDR3 sequence is 14 residues long. The CDR3 loop is CASGAGSSYNEQFF. For the CDR3, the DNA is TGTGCCAGCGGGGCCGGAAGCTCCTACAATGAGCAGTTCTTC.

The chain is built from TRBV3-1 (or the pseudogene TRBV3-2) and TRBJ2-5; TRBD2 agrees at 14 bases. Germline V gives CDR1 LGHDT, CDR2 YNNKEL (reference sequence). The junction had 12 bases not matched to a gene; V was cut back by 4 bases and J by 5 bases. CDR3 length equals 18 residues. Here the CDR3 DNA reads TGTGCCAGCAGCCTATACTTGACTAGCGGGAGGGCCGAGGAGACCCAGTACTTC. It translates to CASSLYLTSGRAEETQYF.

The V gene is TRBV18, the J gene TRBJ2-1; 12 bases match TRBD2. Trimming took 3 bases from V and 7 from J; bases not matched to a gene: 7. The CDR3 has 16 residues. CDR1 is KGHSH, CDR2 LQKENI, per germline. The CDR3 nucleotides read TGTGCCAGCTCACCGCTAGCGGGAGGGCCGAATAATGAGCAGTTCTTC. Translating it yields CASSPLAGGPNNEQFF.

The CDR3 spells CASSLDRVNTGELFF. DNA for the CDR3: TGTGCCAGCAGCTTAGACCGGGTAAACACCGGGGAGCTGTTTTTT. The chain combines TRBV7-2 with TRBJ2-2; D not certain. The germline V gene encodes CDR1 SGHTA and CDR2 FQGNSA. Trimming pared 1 base from V and 2 bases from J, leaving 8 bases between. The length of the CDR3 is 15 residues.

This clone was observed once. The rearrangement links TRBV28 to TRBJ1-3, with 8 bases that match TRBD1. This CDR3 is 14 amino acids long. J lost 8 bases, V lost 4 bases, and 7 bases had no gene match. CDR1 and CDR2 from the germline V gene are MDHEN and SYDVKM. The CDR3 reads CASSWTGSGDTIYF. The CDR3 DNA follows: TGTGCCAGCAGTTGGACAGGGTCGGGCGACACCATATATTTT.

The rearrangement uses TRBV24-1 and TRBJ2-1; 9 nucleotides agree with TRBD1. Losses at the gene ends were 4 bases for V and 9 bases for J; bases not matched to a gene: 9. The CDR3 contains 15 residues. The germline V gene has CDR1 KGHDR and CDR2 SFDVKD. The CDR3 region has the DNA TGTGCCACCAGTGACTTCGGTGGGACAGGGTTTGAGCAGTTCTTC. Protein product: CATSDFGGTGFEQFF.

This chain links TRBV6-6 with TRBJ2-7; D is uncertain. Germline CDR1 MNHNY, CDR2 SVGAGI (reference sequence). Deletions cut 6 bases from V and 6 bases from J, with 15 bases between. The CDR3 has 13 residues. CDR3 sequence reads: CASSPVSPGEQYF. The CDR3 coding sequence is TGTGCCAGCAGCCCTGTTTCACCGGGCGAGCAGTACTTC.

V usage is TRBV7-2 and J usage is TRBJ2-4; TRBD2 aligns across 12 bases. With 3 bases clipped from V and 3 bases from J, the junction kept 9 bases outside the gene matches. The CDR3 has 18 amino acids. The V gene's germline CDR1 is SGHTA and CDR2 FQGNSA. This chain's CDR3 is CASSFGLAGPPGKNIQYF. As DNA, the CDR3 is TGTGCCAGCAGCTTCGGACTAGCGGGACCTCCGGGCAAAAACATTCAGTACTTC.

Points on this clone: At one of its ends the junction is not consistent with the germline gene, which may arise from a read error. The rearrangement uses TRBV7-9 and TRBJ1-1; 9 nucleotides match TRBD1. The CDR3 is 15 amino acids. From germline, CDR1 is SEHNR and CDR2 FQNEAQ (reference sequence). CDR3 coding DNA: TGTGCCAGCAGCCCCGGGGACAGGGTGAATACTGAAGCTTTCTTT. Amino acid sequence: CASSPGDRVNTEAFF.

The gene calls are TRBV28 and TRBJ1-6, with D unclear. This CDR3 region has 13 residues. The V end lost 5 bases, the J end lost 8 bases, and 10 bases lay between the germline ends. CDR1 and CDR2 (germline): MDHEN, SYDVKM. Here the CDR3 DNA reads TGTGCCAGCAGTACCCTGGGGTATTCACCCCTCCACTTT. This translates into CASSTLGYSPLHF.

The chain joins TRBV7-2 to TRBJ2-1; D uncertain. The V gene lost 5 bases and the J gene lost 6 bases, with 14 bases spanning the gap. This CDR3 has 14 residues. CDR1 is SGHTA and CDR2 is FQGNSA in the germline V gene. The CDR3 DNA follows: TGTGCCAGCAGCGTCCCCCCCCGCGGCAATGAGCAGTTCTTC. It specifies CASSVPPRGNEQFF.

The gene calls are TRBV5-1 and TRBJ1-1, with a possible D match to TRBD1 (5 bases). Germline CDR1 and CDR2: SGHRS and YFSETQ. The V end was cut by 0 bases, the J end by 8 bases, with 23 bases between. CDR3 length: 17 residues. The CDR3 DNA is TGCGCCAGCAGCTTGGATTTGGGGACCGGAGGGGTATCGGAAGCTTTCTTT. Amino acid sequence: CASSLDLGTGGVSEAFF.

The rearrangement links TRBV27 to TRBJ1-5, with D tentatively TRBD1 (5 bases). Germline values: CDR1 MNHEY, CDR2 SMNVEV (reference sequence). This CDR3 is 13 amino acids long. Trimming took 3 bases from V and 5 from J, leaving 8 bases between them. DNA for the CDR3: TGTGCCAGCAGTTTTGTGGGGGATCAGCCCCAGCATTTT. This sequence encodes CASSFVGDQPQHF.

The chain uses TRBV10-3 and TRBJ1-1; D not certain. This CDR3 has 16 amino acids. Between the trimmed V and J ends, which lost 5 bases and 5 bases, there was a span of 21 bases. Germline CDR1 is ENHRY and CDR2 is SYGVKD. Here the CDR3 DNA reads TGTGCCATCAGTATACCAGATTTTTACGGGCGGACTGAAGCTTTCTTT. Amino acid sequence: CAISIPDFYGRTEAFF.

This chain joins TRBV28 and TRBJ1-6; 10 bases are shared with TRBD1. The V gene end was trimmed by 10 bases and the J gene end by 9 bases; junction bases not matched to a gene: 6. Germline CDR1 reads MDHEN; CDR2 reads SYDVKM. This CDR3 is 13 amino acids long. The CDR3, as DNA: TGTGCCACCAAGGGACAGGGGAGTTCACCCCTCCACTTT. It encodes CATKGQGSSPLHF.

This clone occurred once. This sequence joins TRBV5-8 and TRBJ2-2, with 9 nucleotides matching TRBD1. CDR1 is SGHTS, CDR2 YDEGEE, per germline. CDR3 length equals 16 residues. V gave up 3 bases and J gave up 1 base; unmatched junction bases: 4. The CDR3 nucleotides are TGTGCCAGCAGCTCCCGGGACAGGGAGAACACCGGGGAGCTGTTTTTT. Protein product: CASSSRDRENTGELFF. The whole variable domain, remainder taken from reference TRBV5-8 and TRBJ2-2, is EAGVTQSPTHLIKTRGQQATLRCSPISGHTSVYWYQQALGLGLQFLLWYDEGEERNRGNFPPRFSGRQFPNYSSELNVNALELEDSALYLCASSSRDRENTGELFFGEGSRLTVL.

The rearrangement links TRBV7-2 to TRBJ2-1; 10 bases match TRBD1. After removal of 3 bases from V and 7 bases from J, the junction contained 3 bases not matched to a gene. The CDR3 is made up of 14 amino acids. Germline assignment: CDR1 SGHTA and CDR2 FQGNSA. CDR3 protein: CASSFDRGLNEQFF. In DNA form, the CDR3 reads TGTGCCAGCAGCTTCGACAGGGGGCTAAATGAGCAGTTCTTC. Full variable domain (outside the CDR3, taken from reference TRBV7-2 and TRBJ2-1): GAGVSQSPSNKVTEKGKDVELRCDPISGHTALYWYRQSLGQGLEFLIYFQGNSAPDKSGLPSDRFSAERTGGSVSTLTIQRTQQEDSAVYLCASSFDRGLNEQFFGPGTRLTVL.

The gene calls are TRBV28 and TRBJ1-5; D is undetermined. Germline V gene lookup returns CDR1 MDHEN and CDR2 SYDVKM. The CDR3 length is 16 residues. V lost 2 bases and J 0 bases, leaving 11 bases between the germline ends. CDR3 sequence: CASSLAQDYSNQPQHF. In DNA form, the CDR3 reads TGTGCCAGCAGTTTAGCTCAGGATTATAGCAATCAGCCCCAGCATTTT.

The rearrangement joins TRBV7-9 to TRBJ1-4, with D possibly TRBD1 on 6 matching bases. The CDR3 length is 15 residues. Per the germline V gene, CDR1 is SEHNR and CDR2 is FQNEAQ (reference sequence). Deletions cut 5 bases from V and 4 bases from J, with 14 bases between. The CDR3 is CASSRETGFNEKLFF. For the CDR3, the DNA is TGTGCCAGCAGCCGGGAAACAGGGTTTAATGAAAAACTGTTTTTT.

This sequence joins TRBV19 and TRBJ2-7, with D maybe TRBD1 (6 bases). In germline, CDR1 is LNHDA, CDR2 SQIVND (reference sequence). Trimming removed 5 bases at V and 2 bases at J, with 10 bases between. This CDR3 has 13 amino acids. The CDR3 spells CASSQGLTYEQYF. DNA for the CDR3: TGTGCCAGTAGTCAGGGGCTCACCTACGAGCAGTACTTC.

This clone was seen once. This chain links TRBV28 with TRBJ2-7, with 9 bases aligning to TRBD1. V trimming: 2 bases; J trimming: 2 bases; junction bases outside the gene matches: 4. Germline CDR1 and CDR2: MDHEN and SYDVKM. The CDR3 runs 15 residues. CDR3 in amino acids: CASSLGTGPAYEQYF. CDR3 sequence (DNA): TGTGCCAGCAGTTTAGGGACAGGGCCGGCCTACGAGCAGTACTTC.

The rearrangement links TRBV6-5 to TRBJ2-5, with 7 bases aligning to TRBD2. Trimming took 8 bases from V and 2 from J; bases not matched to a gene: 8. This CDR3 comprises 14 residues. Per the germline V gene, CDR1 is MNHEY and CDR2 is SVGAGI. The CDR3, as DNA: TGTGCCAGCCCGACGGGGGGTCATCAAGAGACCCAGTACTTC. Residues: CASPTGGHQETQYF.

This rearrangement joins TRBV19 to TRBJ1-5, with a possible D match to TRBD1 (6 bases). Trimming pared 7 bases from V and 0 bases from J, leaving 13 bases between. The CDR3 spans 15 residues. Germline CDR1 is LNHDA and CDR2 is SQIVND (reference sequence). The CDR3 sequence is CASKMDSVSNQPQHF. As DNA, the CDR3 is TGTGCCAGTAAGATGGACAGTGTTAGCAATCAGCCCCAGCATTTT.